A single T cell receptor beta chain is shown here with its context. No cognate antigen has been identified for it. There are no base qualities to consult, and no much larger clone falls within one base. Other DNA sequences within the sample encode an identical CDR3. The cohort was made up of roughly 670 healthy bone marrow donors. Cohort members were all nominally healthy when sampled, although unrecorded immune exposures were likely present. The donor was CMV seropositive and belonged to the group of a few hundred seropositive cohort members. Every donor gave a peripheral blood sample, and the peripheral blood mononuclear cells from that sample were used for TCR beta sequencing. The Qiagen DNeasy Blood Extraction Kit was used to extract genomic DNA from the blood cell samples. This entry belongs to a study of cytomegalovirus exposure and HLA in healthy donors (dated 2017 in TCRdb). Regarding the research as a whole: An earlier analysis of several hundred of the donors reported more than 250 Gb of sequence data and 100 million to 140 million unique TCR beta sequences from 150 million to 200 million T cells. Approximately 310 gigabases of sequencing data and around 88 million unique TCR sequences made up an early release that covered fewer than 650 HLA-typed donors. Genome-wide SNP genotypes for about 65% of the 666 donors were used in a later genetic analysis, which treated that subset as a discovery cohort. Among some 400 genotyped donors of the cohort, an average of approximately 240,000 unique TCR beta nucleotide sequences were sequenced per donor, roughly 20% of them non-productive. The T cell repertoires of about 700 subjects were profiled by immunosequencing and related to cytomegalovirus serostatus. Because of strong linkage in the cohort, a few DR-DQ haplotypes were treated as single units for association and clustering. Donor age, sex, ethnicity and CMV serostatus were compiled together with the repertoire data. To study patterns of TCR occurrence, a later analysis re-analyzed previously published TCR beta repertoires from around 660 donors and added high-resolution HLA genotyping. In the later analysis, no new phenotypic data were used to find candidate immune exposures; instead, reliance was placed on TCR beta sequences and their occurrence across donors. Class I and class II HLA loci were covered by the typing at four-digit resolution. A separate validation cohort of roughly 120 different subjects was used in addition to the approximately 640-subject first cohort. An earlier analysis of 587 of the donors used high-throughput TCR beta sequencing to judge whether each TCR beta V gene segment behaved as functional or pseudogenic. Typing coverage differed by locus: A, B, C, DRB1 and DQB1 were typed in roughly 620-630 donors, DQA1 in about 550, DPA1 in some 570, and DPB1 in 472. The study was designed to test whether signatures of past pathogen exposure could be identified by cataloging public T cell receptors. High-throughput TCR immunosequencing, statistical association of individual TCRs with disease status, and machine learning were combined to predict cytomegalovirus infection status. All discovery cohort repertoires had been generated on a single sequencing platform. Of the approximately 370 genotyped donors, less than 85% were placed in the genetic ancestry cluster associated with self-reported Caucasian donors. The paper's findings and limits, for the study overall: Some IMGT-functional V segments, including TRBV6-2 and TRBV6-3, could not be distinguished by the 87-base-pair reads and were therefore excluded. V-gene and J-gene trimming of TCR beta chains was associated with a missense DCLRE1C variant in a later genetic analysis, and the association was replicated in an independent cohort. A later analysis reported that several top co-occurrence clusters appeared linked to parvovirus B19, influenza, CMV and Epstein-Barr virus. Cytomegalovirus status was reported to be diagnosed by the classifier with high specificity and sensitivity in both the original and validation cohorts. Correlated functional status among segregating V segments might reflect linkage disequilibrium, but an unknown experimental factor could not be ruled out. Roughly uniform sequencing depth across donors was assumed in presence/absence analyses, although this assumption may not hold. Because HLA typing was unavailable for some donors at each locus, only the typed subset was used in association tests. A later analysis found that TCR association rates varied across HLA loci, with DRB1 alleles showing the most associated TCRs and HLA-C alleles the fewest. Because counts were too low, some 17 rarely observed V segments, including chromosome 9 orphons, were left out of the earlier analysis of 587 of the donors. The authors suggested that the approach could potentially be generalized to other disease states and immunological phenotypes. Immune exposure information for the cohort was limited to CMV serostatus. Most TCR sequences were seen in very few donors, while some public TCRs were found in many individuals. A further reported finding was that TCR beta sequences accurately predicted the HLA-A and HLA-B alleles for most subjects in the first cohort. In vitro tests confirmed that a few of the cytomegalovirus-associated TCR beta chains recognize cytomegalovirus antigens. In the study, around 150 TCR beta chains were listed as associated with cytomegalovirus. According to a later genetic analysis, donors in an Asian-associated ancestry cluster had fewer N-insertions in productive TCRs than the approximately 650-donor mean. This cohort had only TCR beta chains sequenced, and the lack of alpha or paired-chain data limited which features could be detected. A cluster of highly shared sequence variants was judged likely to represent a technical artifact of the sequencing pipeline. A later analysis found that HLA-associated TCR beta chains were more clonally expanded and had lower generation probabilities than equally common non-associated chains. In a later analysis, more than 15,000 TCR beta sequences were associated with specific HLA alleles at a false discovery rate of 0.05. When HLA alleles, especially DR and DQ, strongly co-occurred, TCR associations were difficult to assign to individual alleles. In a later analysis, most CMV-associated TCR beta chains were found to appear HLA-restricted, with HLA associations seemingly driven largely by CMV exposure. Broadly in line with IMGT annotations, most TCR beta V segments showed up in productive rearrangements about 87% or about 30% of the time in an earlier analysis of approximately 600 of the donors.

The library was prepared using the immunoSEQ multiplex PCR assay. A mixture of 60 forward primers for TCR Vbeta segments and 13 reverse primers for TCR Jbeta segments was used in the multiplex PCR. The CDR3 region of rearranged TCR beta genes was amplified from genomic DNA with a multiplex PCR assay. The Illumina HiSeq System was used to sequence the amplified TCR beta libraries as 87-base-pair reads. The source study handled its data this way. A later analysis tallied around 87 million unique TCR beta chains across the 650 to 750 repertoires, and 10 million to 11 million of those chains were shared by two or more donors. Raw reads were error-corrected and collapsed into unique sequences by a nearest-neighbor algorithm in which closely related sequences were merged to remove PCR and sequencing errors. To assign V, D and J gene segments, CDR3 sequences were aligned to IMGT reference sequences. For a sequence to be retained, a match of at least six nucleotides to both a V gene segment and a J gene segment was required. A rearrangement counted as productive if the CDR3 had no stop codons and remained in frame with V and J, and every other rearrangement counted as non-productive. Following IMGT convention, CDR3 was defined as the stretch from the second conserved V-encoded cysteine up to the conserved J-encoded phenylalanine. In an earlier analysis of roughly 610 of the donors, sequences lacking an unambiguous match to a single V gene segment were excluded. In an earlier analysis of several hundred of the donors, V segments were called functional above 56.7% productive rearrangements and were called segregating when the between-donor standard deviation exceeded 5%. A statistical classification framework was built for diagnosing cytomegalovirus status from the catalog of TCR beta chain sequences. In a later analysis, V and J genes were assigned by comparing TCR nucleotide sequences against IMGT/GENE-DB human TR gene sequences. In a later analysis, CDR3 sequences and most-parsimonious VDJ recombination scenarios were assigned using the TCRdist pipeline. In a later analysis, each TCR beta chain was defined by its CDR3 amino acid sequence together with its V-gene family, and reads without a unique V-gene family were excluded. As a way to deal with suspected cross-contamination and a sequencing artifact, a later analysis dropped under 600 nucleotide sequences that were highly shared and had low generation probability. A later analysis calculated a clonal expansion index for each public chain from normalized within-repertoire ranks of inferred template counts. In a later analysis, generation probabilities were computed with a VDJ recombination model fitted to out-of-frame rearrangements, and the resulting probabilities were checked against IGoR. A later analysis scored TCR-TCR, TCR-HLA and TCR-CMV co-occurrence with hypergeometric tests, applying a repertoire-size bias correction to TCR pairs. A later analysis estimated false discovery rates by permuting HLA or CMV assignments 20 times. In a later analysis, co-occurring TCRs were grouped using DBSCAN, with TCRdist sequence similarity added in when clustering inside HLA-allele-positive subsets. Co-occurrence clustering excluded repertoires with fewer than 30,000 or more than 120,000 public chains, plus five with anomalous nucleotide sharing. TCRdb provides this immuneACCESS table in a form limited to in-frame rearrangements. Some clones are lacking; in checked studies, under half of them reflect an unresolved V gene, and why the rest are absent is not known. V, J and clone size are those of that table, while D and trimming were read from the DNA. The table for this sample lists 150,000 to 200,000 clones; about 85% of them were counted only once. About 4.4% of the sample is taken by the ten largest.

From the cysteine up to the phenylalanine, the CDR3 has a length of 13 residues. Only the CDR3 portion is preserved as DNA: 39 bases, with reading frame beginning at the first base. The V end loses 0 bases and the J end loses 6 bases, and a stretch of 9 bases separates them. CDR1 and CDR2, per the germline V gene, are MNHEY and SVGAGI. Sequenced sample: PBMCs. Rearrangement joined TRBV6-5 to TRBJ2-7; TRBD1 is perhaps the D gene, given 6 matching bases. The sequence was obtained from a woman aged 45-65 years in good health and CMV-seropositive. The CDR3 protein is CASSYSTGFEQYF. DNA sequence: TGTGCCAGCAGTTACTCCACAGGGTTCGAGCAGTACTTC.